The entry that follows covers one TCR beta chain sequence. Its antigen is still unknown. Clones were sequenced by immunoSEQ multiplex PCR, and TCRdb holds only the in-frame ones, with some missing. The sample lists roughly 39,000 clones; 90% to 95% were seen once. This specimen comes from a study of graft-versus-host responses after intestinal transplantation. Regarding the study as a whole: With peak circulating GvH clone levels came an association with early post-transplant HvG declines.

Germline V gene lookup returns CDR1 MNHEY and CDR2 SMNVEV (reference sequence). This CDR3 is built from 14 residues. V was cut by 3 bases and J by 3 bases, with 11 bases left in between. The rearrangement joins TRBV27 to TRBJ2-5; D unclear. The sample here was unstimulated CD8+ T cells sorted from spleen or lymph node cells, taken before transplant. The sequence came from a human donor who was the organ donor for an intestinal transplant. The CDR3 loop is CASSLGSNEETQYF. The CDR3 region has the DNA TGTGCCAGCAGTTTGGGCAGTAACGAAGAGACCCAGTACTTC.